This T cell receptor (beta chain) was found in a study of Ad26.COV2.S vaccination and SARS-CoV-2 variants. For the study at large: Donor had been placed in the Ad26.COV2.S arm of the COV1001 trial. Doses of Ad26.COV2.S were injected into muscle once or twice, 56 days apart.

Sequencing was performed with immunoSEQ multiplex PCR; in TCRdb, only in-frame clones are kept and a portion is missing. Of fewer than 900,000 clones listed, more than 80% are singletons. Treatment in this sample: around 19 received Ad26.COV2.S at low or high dose, single or two shots; several received placebo; per-sample allocation not given. On day 63 after the first injection, vaccine and placebo recipients gave samples. An Ad26 vector that expressed Wuhan-strain SARS-CoV-2 spike constituted the vaccine. The CDR3 has 13 amino acids. Trimming removed 2 bases at V and 5 bases at J, with 7 bases between. From germline, CDR1 is MNHNS and CDR2 SASEGT.

This TCR came from a person aged 18-65 years who received the Ad26.COV2.S COVID-19 vaccine or a placebo. Sequences were derived from peripheral blood, sampled in a trial of Ad26.COV2.S vaccine versus placebo. The chain joins TRBV6-1 to TRBJ1-5; D gene unclear. The CDR3 bases are TGTGCCAGCAGTGAAAACCGCGATCAGCCCCAGCATTTT. Amino acids: CASSENRDQPQHF.